This T cell receptor beta chain was recorded in a study of cytomegalovirus exposure and HLA in healthy donors. As concerns this clone: Its antigen remains unidentified.

Findings of the study overall: It is likely that the observed cluster of highly shared sequence variants was a sequencing artifact.

Primers included in the PCR were 60 Vbeta and 13 Jbeta primers. Profiled with immunoSEQ multiplex PCR; TCRdb holds only in-frame clones, not every one. Among fewer than 100,000 clones, around 76% were seen once, and the ten largest hold roughly 7%. Sampled while nominally healthy, donors likely had unrecorded immune exposures. The TCR originated in a man in his forties in good health and CMV-seropositive. The sequencing sample was made of PBMCs.

CDR3 DNA: TGTGCCAGTAGTACCCAGACAGTTAACACTGAAGCTTTCTTT. Protein sequence: CASSTQTVNTEAFF. The V call is TRBV19, the J call TRBJ1-1, with D maybe TRBD1 (5 bases). CDR3 size: 14 residues. CDR1 and CDR2 (germline): LNHDA, SQIVND (reference sequence). With 4 bases removed from V and 2 bases from J, the gap between germline ends came to 11 bases.